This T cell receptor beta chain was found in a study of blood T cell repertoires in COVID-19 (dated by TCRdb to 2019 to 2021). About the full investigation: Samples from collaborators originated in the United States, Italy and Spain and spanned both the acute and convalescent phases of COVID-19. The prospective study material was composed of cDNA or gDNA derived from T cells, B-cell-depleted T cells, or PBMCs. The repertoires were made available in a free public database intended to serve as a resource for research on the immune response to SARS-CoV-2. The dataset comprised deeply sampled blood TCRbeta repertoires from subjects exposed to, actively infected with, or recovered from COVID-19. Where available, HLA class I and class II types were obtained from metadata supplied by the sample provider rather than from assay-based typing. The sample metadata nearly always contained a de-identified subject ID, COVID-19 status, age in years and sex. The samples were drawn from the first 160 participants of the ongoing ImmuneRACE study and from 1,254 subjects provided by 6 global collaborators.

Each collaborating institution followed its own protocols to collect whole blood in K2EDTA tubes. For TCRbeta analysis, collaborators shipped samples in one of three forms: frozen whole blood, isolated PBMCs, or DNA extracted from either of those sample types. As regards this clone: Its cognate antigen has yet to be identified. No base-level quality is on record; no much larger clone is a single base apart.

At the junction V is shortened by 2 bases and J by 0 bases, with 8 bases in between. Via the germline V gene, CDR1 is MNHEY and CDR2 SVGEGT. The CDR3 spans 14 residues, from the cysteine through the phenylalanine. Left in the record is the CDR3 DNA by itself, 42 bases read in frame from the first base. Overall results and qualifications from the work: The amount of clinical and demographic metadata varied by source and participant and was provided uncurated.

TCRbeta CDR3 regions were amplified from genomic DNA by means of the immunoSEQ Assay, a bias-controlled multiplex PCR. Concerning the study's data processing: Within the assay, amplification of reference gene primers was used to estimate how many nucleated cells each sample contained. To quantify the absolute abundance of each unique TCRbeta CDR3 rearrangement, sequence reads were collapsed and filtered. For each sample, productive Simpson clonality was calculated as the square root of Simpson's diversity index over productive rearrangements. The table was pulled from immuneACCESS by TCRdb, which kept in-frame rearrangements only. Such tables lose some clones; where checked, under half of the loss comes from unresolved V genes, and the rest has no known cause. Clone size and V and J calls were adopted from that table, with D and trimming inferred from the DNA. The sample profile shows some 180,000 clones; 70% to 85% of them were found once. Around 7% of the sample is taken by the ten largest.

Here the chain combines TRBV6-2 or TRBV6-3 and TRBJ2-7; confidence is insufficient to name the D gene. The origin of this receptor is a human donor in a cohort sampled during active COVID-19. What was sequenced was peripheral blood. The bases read TGTGCCAGCAGTTACCCCCTTAGCTCCTACGAGCAGTACTTC. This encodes CASSYPLSSYEQYF.